These 22 T cell receptor beta chains originate from one sample sequenced in a study of T cell changes during pregnancy in multiple sclerosis. Sequenced by immunoSEQ multiplex PCR; TCRdb stores in-frame clones only, minus some. The table has 80,000 to 100,000 clones, approximately 94% seen once. The sample was peripheral blood, taken after pregnancy. All receptors come from a female donor with multiple sclerosis, enrolled in a pregnancy study.

The chain joins TRBV15 to TRBJ1-3; 7 bases match TRBD1. The J segment lost 0 bases and the V segment lost 5 bases, leaving 1 base of the junction unmatched. This CDR3 region has 14 residues. Germline loops: CDR1 LNHNV, CDR2 YYDKDF (reference sequence). In nucleotides, the CDR3 is TGTGCCACCAGCCCAGGGGGCTCTGGAAACACCATATATTTT. Its translation is CATSPGGSGNTIYF. The whole variable domain, filled in from reference TRBV15 and TRBJ1-3, reads DAMVIQNPRYQVTQFGKPVTLSCSQTLNHNVMYWYQQKSSQAPKLLFHYYDKDFNNEADTPDNFQSRRPNTSFCFLDIRSPGLGDTAMYLCATSPGGSGNTIYFGEGSWLTVV.

The chain has TRBV2 and TRBJ2-3, with D perhaps matching TRBD2 (5 bases). The CDR3 length is 13 residues. Germline assignment: CDR1 SNHLY and CDR2 FYNNEI. V lost 4 bases and J 4 bases, leaving 9 bases between the germline ends. CDR3: CASSVLVPDTQYF. DNA of the CDR3: TGTGCCAGCAGTGTACTAGTCCCAGATACGCAGTATTTT. Based on the CDR3 plus reference TRBV2 and TRBJ2-3, the full variable domain is EPEVTQTPSHQVTQMGQEVILRCVPISNHLYFYWYRQILGQKVEFLVSFYNNEISEKSEIFDDQFSVERPDGSNFTLKIRSTKLEDSAMYFCASSVLVPDTQYFGPGTRLTVL.

J is TRBJ1-1 and V is TRBV6-5; the match to TRBD1 covers 8 bases. V was pared by 2 bases and J by 4 bases, with 3 bases of the junction left unmatched. The CDR3 consists of 14 residues. In germline, CDR1 is MNHEY, CDR2 SVGAGI. DNA for the CDR3: TGTGCCAGCAGTTACCGACAGGGGTTCACTGAAGCTTTCTTT. It translates to CASSYRQGFTEAFF.

This chain links TRBV28 with TRBJ2-1, with 7 bases identical to TRBD1. CDR3 length: 17 residues. Germline V gene data show CDR1 as MDHEN and CDR2 as SYDVKM. J was trimmed by 7 bases and V by 6 bases; bases with no gene match: 18. CDR3 region: CASRSTGQARSGNEQFF. CDR3 DNA: TGTGCCAGCAGATCGACTGGACAGGCGAGATCGGGGAATGAGCAGTTCTTC.

The chain combines TRBV28 with TRBJ1-1; 12 bases line up with TRBD1. The V and J ends lost 5 bases and 3 bases, in that order; junction bases with no gene match: 13. Per germline, CDR1 MDHEN and CDR2 SYDVKM. There are 18 residues in the CDR3. In nucleotides, the CDR3 is TGTGCCAGCAGTGTCCCCCGGGACAGGGGGCGAAGGTACACTGAAGCTTTCTTT. Translating it yields CASSVPRDRGRRYTEAFF.

The chain couples TRBV27 to TRBJ1-1; D uncertain. The CDR3 is 14 residues long. The V gene's germline CDR1 is MNHEY and CDR2 SMNVEV (reference sequence). Trimming shortened V by 3 bases and J by 0 bases, and 8 bases separated the two germline ends. CDR3 amino acids: CASSFSLMNTEAFF. Here the CDR3 DNA reads TGTGCCAGCAGTTTTAGCCTAATGAACACTGAAGCTTTCTTT.

The gene calls are TRBV19 and TRBJ2-7; possibly TRBD1 for D (6 bases). The CDR3 contains 17 residues. V was shortened by 6 bases and J by 6 bases, with 27 bases between the two germline ends. The germline gives CDR1 LNHDA, CDR2 SQIVND (reference sequence). The chain's CDR3 is CASSTLGVDRGRGEQYF. DNA for the CDR3: TGTGCCAGTAGCACCTTAGGGGTGGACAGAGGCCGGGGCGAGCAGTACTTC.

V is TRBV27 and J is TRBJ2-7, with TRBD2 matching over 7 bases. CDR1 and CDR2 (germline): MNHEY, SMNVEV (reference sequence). V was clipped by 0 bases and J by 4 bases; unmatched bases: 15. The CDR3 totals 18 residues. CDR3 in amino acids: CASSLSGQFTGRGYEQYF. CDR3 bases: TGTGCCAGCAGTTTATCGGGTCAATTCACGGGGCGGGGGTACGAGCAGTACTTC.

V gene TRBV5-1 combines with J gene TRBJ1-1; 10 bases are shared with TRBD1. Germline V gene sequence: CDR1 SGHRS, CDR2 YFSETQ. The junction had 8 bases not matched to a gene; V was cut back by 0 bases and J by 3 bases. CDR3 size: 17 residues. DNA of the CDR3: TGCGCCAGCAGCTTGGTTCAGGGACAGGGGCGGGACACTGAAGCTTTCTTT. It specifies CASSLVQGQGRDTEAFF.

The chain uses TRBV11-2 and TRBJ1-1; no clear D. From germline, CDR1 is SGHAT and CDR2 FQNNGV. The CDR3 covers 13 residues. V was shortened by 3 bases and J by 4 bases, with 9 bases between the two germline ends. The CDR3 nucleotides read TGTGCCAGCAGCTTCGGGAGGCCCACTGAAGCTTTCTTT. Its translation: CASSFGRPTEAFF.

This clone was counted a single time. CDR3 DNA sequence: TGTGCCAGCAGCGAATTAGGGCAGGGGGTGCACGAGCAGTACTTC. Translation: CASSELGQGVHEQYF. This rearrangement joins TRBV13 to TRBJ2-7; 7 nucleotides line up with TRBD1. Germline lookup yields CDR1 PRHDT and CDR2 FYEKMQ (reference sequence). Trimming took 5 bases from V and 5 from J; bases not matched to a gene: 12. The CDR3 runs to 15 residues.

V and J are TRBV11-2 and TRBJ1-1, with TRBD1 identical over 7 bases. The CDR3 extends over 15 amino acids. In germline, CDR1 is SGHAT, CDR2 FQNNGV. Unmatched junction bases numbered 12, after V lost 6 bases and J lost 5 bases. CDR3 loop: CASRPNTGVGTEAFF. CDR3 bases: TGTGCCAGCAGACCTAATACAGGGGTGGGGACTGAAGCTTTCTTT.

The gene calls are TRBV4-1 and TRBJ2-7, with 7 bases aligning to TRBD2. This CDR3 contains 18 residues. V was clipped by 1 base and J by 4 bases; unmatched bases: 16. Germline-derived CDR1 and CDR2 are MGHRA and YSYEKL. In nucleotides, the CDR3 is TGCGCCAGCAGCCAAGCGTGGATAGGCGGGAGTCGATTTTACGAGCAGTACTTC. It codes for CASSQAWIGGSRFYEQYF.

CDR3 protein: CASRAGLSYEQYF. CDR3 sequence (DNA): TGTGCCAGCAGGGCTGGCCTCTCCTACGAGCAGTACTTC. This chain connects TRBV27 to TRBJ2-7, with D hard to call. Germline lookup yields CDR1 MNHEY and CDR2 SMNVEV (reference sequence). The V gene lost 6 bases and the J gene lost 0 bases, with 9 bases spanning the gap. The CDR3 runs to 13 residues.

This rearrangement joins TRBV11-2 to TRBJ2-5; TRBD1 agrees at 10 bases. Trimming took 3 bases from V and 4 from J; bases not matched to a gene: 11. The CDR3 sequence is 17 residues long. The germline gives CDR1 SGHAT, CDR2 FQNNGV. CDR3 sequence (DNA): TGTGCCAGCAGCTTTATCCCGACAGGGGGCGGTGGAGAGACCCAGTACTTC. As protein: CASSFIPTGGGGETQYF.

This clone was seen just once. The same CDR3 arises from other DNA sequences in this sample as well. The V call is TRBV27, the J call TRBJ2-7, with a weak D call TRBD1 (5 bases). Looked up from germline, CDR1 is MNHEY and CDR2 is SMNVEV (reference sequence). The CDR3 is made up of 13 amino acids. The V gene lost 0 bases and the J gene lost 7 bases, with 10 bases spanning the gap. Here the CDR3 reads CASSLSGVREQYF. In DNA form, the CDR3 reads TGTGCCAGCAGTTTATCAGGGGTTAGGGAGCAGTACTTC.

The chain combines TRBV4-1 with TRBJ2-7; TRBD1 aligns across 9 bases. Germline V gene data show CDR1 as MGHRA and CDR2 as YSYEKL. Trimming took 4 bases from V and 0 from J; bases not matched to a gene: 13. This CDR3 has 18 amino acids. CDR3 residues: CASSLKEGGQGSSYEQYF. The CDR3 DNA sequence: TGCGCCAGCAGCCTCAAGGAAGGGGGACAGGGAAGCTCCTACGAGCAGTACTTC.

The chain combines TRBV5-1 with TRBJ1-2; 8 positions match TRBD1. The CDR3 consists of 14 residues. The V segment lost 4 bases and the J segment 8 bases; nucleotides outside the gene matches: 10. CDR1 SGHRS and CDR2 YFSETQ come from the germline V gene. CDR3 bases: TGCGCCAGCAGCCGGGACAGGCAGACGAGCGGCTACACCTTC. As protein: CASSRDRQTSGYTF.

The chain is built from TRBV27 and TRBJ2-2, with TRBD2 matching over 7 bases. The CDR3 is 15 residues long. V lost 5 bases and J lost 7; bases outside the gene matches: 10. Germline V gives CDR1 MNHEY, CDR2 SMNVEV (reference sequence). CDR3 nucleotides: TGTGCCAGCAGTCAGACATTGGGGGGGGGCGGGGAGCTGTTTTTT. Translation gives CASSQTLGGGGELFF.

The chain carries TRBV6-1 and TRBJ1-1; TRBD1 agrees at 7 bases. Trimming cost V 7 bases and J 6 bases; bases outside gene matches: 14. From germline, CDR1 is MNHNS and CDR2 SASEGT. This CDR3 has 15 residues. CDR3 sequence reads: CASTPTGHSNAEAFF. The DNA for the CDR3 is TGTGCCAGCACCCCGACAGGGCATAGTAACGCTGAAGCTTTCTTT.

This clone was seen only once. The same CDR3 can be traced to other DNA sequences in this sample. The chain combines TRBV29-1 with TRBJ2-2; D remains unclear. This CDR3 comprises 13 residues. Deletions cut 1 base from V and 2 bases from J, with 5 bases between. Germline V CDR1 and CDR2: SQVTM, ANQGSEA. As DNA, the CDR3 is TGCAGCGTTGAAGCGGGTAACACCGGGGAGCTGTTTTTT. Residues: CSVEAGNTGELFF.

V gene TRBV11-2 combines with J gene TRBJ2-1, with 7 bases aligning to TRBD2. This CDR3 has 15 amino acids. CDR1 SGHAT and CDR2 FQNNGV come from the germline V gene. V was clipped by 5 bases and J by 7 bases; unmatched bases: 11. This chain's CDR3 is CASSAGLQSRNEQFF. CDR3 nucleotides: TGTGCCAGCAGCGCGGGACTACAGTCCCGTAATGAGCAGTTCTTC. Combining the CDR3 with reference TRBV11-2 and TRBJ2-1 gives the whole variable domain EAGVAQSPRYKIIEKRQSVAFWCNPISGHATLYWYQQILGQGPKLLIQFQNNGVVDDSQLPKDRFSAERLKGVDSTLKIQPAKLEDSAVYLCASSAGLQSRNEQFFGPGTRLTVL.